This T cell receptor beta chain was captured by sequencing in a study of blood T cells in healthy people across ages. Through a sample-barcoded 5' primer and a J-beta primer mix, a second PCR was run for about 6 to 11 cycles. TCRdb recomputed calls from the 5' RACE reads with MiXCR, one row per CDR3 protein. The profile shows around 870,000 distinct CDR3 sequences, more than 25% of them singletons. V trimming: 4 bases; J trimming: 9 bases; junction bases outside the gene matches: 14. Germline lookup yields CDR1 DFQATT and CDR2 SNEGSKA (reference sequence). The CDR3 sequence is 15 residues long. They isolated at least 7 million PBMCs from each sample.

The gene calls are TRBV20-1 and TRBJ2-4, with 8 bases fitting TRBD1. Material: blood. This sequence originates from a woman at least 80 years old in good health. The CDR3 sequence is CSAMDREMVGGIQYF. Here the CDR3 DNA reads TGCAGTGCTATGGACAGGGAAATGGTGGGAGGCATTCAGTACTTC.